One and the same sample provided the 26 T cell receptor beta chains below, sequenced in a study of response to subunit inactivated influenza vaccine. Each CDR3 protein is one row after TCRdb ran MiXCR on the RT-PCR reads. The sample has approximately 700,000 distinct CDR3 sequences; around 14% are singletons. The sequenced sample was PBMCs from blood, obtained 12 days after vaccination. The source is a man aged 45-60 years who received an inactivated influenza vaccine.

This clonotype came up once. The rearrangement joins TRBV20-1 to TRBJ2-7; 11 bases fit TRBD2. The CDR3 totals 17 residues. With 4 bases clipped from V and 7 bases from J, the junction kept 18 bases outside the gene matches. The germline V gene has CDR1 DFQATT and CDR2 SNEGSKA (reference sequence). As DNA, the CDR3 is TGCAGTGCTACGACCCGCTGGGGACTAGCGGCCGGGACTGAGCAGTACTTC. This codes for CSATTRWGLAAGTEQYF.

This rearrangement joins TRBV4-1 to TRBJ1-1, with a weak D call TRBD1 (5 bases). V was cut by 1 base and J by 0 bases, with 9 bases left in between. CDR1 and CDR2 from the germline V gene are MGHRA and YSYEKL. The CDR3 extends over 15 amino acids. For the CDR3, the DNA is TGCGCCAGCAGCCAAGGGGGCGGAATGAACACTGAAGCTTTCTTT. Its protein product is CASSQGGGMNTEAFF.

This clonotype has more than one count but fewer than ten. The V and J genes are TRBV11-2 and TRBJ2-7; D unclear. There are 14 residues in the CDR3. The V and J ends lost 1 base and 4 bases respectively, with 11 bases between them. The V gene's germline CDR1 is SGHAT and CDR2 FQNNGV. The CDR3 sequence is CASSLGRIGYEQYF. The CDR3 region has the DNA TGTGCCAGCAGCTTAGGCAGGATAGGATACGAGCAGTACTTC. Supplemented by reference TRBV11-2 and TRBJ2-7, the full variable domain reads EAGVAQSPRYKIIEKRQSVAFWCNPISGHATLYWYQQILGQGPKLLIQFQNNGVVDDSQLPKDRFSAERLKGVDSTLKIQPAKLEDSAVYLCASSLGRIGYEQYFGPGTRLTVT.

This clonotype was found a few times. The CDR3 DNA follows: TGTGCCAGCAGCCGCCGACCGAGGACAGGGGGAGAGACCCAGTACTTC. It yields the protein CASSRRPRTGGETQYF. This chain joins TRBV7-2 and TRBJ2-5; 10 bases align to TRBD1. The V gene's germline CDR1 is SGHTA and CDR2 FQGNSA. The CDR3 is 16 residues long. J was trimmed by 4 bases and V by 5 bases; bases with no gene match: 10.

Many counts were recorded for this clonotype. The CDR3 DNA is TGCAGCGTTGAAGGGATAGCGGGACTGGATGAGCAGTTCTTC. The encoded protein is CSVEGIAGLDEQFF. The genes are TRBV29-1 and TRBJ2-1; TRBD2 matches 8 bases. Germline-derived CDR1 and CDR2 are SQVTM and ANQGSEA. After removal of 1 base from V and 8 bases from J, the junction contained 7 bases not matched to a gene. This CDR3 contains 14 residues.

This clonotype was detected only a few times. The chain employs TRBV5-5 and TRBJ2-3; D is unclear. Trimming removed 4 bases from V and 4 bases from J, with 10 bases in between. Per the germline V gene, CDR1 is SGHKS and CDR2 is YYEKEE (reference sequence). The CDR3 is 13 amino acids. For the CDR3, the DNA is TGTGCCAGCAGCCCAACGACGGCAGATACGCAGTATTTT. Protein sequence: CASSPTTADTQYF.

This clonotype has only a few counts. The chain recombines TRBV6-1 with TRBJ2-6; D remains ambiguous. Germline V lookup: CDR1 MNHNS, CDR2 SASEGT. CDR3 length: 16 amino acids. The ends were cut back, 7 bases at V and 2 bases at J, with 15 bases in the middle. The CDR3 protein is CASTLGGRAGANVLTF. CDR3 DNA: TGTGCCAGCACCCTAGGTGGGCGTGCTGGGGCCAACGTCCTGACTTTC.

This clonotype has only a few counts. The CDR3 loop is CASSFGGYYEQYF. The DNA of the CDR3 is TGTGCCAGCAGCTTTGGCGGGTACTACGAGCAGTACTTC. V usage is TRBV7-6 and J usage is TRBJ2-7; the D gene is possibly TRBD2 (5 bases). The V end lost 3 bases, the J end lost 3 bases, and 9 bases lay between the germline ends. This CDR3 has 13 residues. Germline V lookup: CDR1 SGHVS, CDR2 FNYEAQ.

The chain employs TRBV7-6 and TRBJ1-6; perhaps TRBD1 as D (5 bases). There are 14 residues in the CDR3. V was trimmed by 4 bases and J by 7 bases, leaving 11 bases between them. Germline-derived CDR1 and CDR2 are SGHVS and FNYEAQ. In DNA form, the CDR3 reads TGTGCCAGCAGCTCAGCCCAGGGAAATTCACCCCTCCACTTT. Protein sequence: CASSSAQGNSPLHF. Combining the CDR3 with reference TRBV7-6 and TRBJ1-6 gives the whole variable domain GAGVSQSPRYKVTKRGQDVALRCDPISGHVSLYWYRQALGQGPEFLTYFNYEAQQDKSGLPNDRFSAERPEGSISTLTIQRTEQRDSAMYRCASSSAQGNSPLHFGNGTRLTVT.

This clonotype was counted between two and nine times. The chain has TRBV11-2 and TRBJ2-3, with 10 bases that match TRBD1. V was clipped by 5 bases and J by 6 bases; unmatched bases: 5. Germline assignment: CDR1 SGHAT and CDR2 FQNNGV. CDR3 length: 14 amino acids. CDR3 bases: TGTGCCAGCAGCGTGGACAGGGGGAGGGATACGCAGTATTTT. As protein: CASSVDRGRDTQYF.

This clonotype was counted between two and nine times. This rearrangement joins TRBV29-1 to TRBJ1-1, with D uncertain. Trimming pared 6 bases from V and 0 bases from J, leaving 11 bases between. This CDR3 is 13 amino acids long. Germline V gene data show CDR1 as SQVTM and CDR2 as ANQGSEA. The DNA for the CDR3 is TGCAGCGTCAAGTTAACACTGAACACTGAAGCTTTCTTT. Residues: CSVKLTLNTEAFF.

At least ten counts were recorded for this clonotype. V gene TRBV5-5 combines with J gene TRBJ1-2, with D perhaps TRBD1 (6 bases). Trimming took 1 base from V and 4 from J, leaving 14 bases between them. CDR3 length equals 15 residues. Germline V gene data show CDR1 as SGHKS and CDR2 as YYEKEE (reference sequence). The DNA for the CDR3 is TGTGCCAGCAGCTTGTCTACAGGGAAACCCTATGGCTACACCTTC. Translation gives CASSLSTGKPYGYTF. The full variable domain, rest sourced from reference TRBV5-5 and TRBJ1-2, is DAGVTQSPTHLIKTRGQQVTLRCSPISGHKSVSWYQQVLGQGPQFIFQYYEKEERGRGNFPDRFSARQFPNYSSELNVNALLLGDSALYLCASSLSTGKPYGYTFGSGTRLTVV.

This clonotype was found a few times. V and J are TRBV10-3 and TRBJ2-7; D could derive from TRBD1 or TRBD2 (6 bases each). From germline, CDR1 is ENHRY and CDR2 SYGVKD. Trimming removed 0 bases from V and 11 bases from J, with 11 bases in between. This CDR3 has 12 residues. In DNA, the CDR3 is TGTGCCATCAGTGAGTCGGAGGGACAAAAGTACTTC. It specifies CAISESEGQKYF.

This clonotype was picked up a small number of times. The rearrangement joins TRBV30 to TRBJ1-5, with D unresolved. This CDR3 has 14 residues. Trimming removed 2 bases at V and 0 bases at J, with 8 bases between. Germline V lookup: CDR1 GTSNPN, CDR2 SVGIG (reference sequence). The CDR3 coding sequence is TGTGCCTGGAGTTACCTGGGTAGCAATCAGCCCCAGCATTTT. Translating it yields CAWSYLGSNQPQHF.

V and J are TRBV12-3 or TRBV12-4 and TRBJ2-1, with TRBD2 identical over 10 bases. J gave up 0 bases and V 6 bases, and 11 bases lay outside the gene matches. The CDR3 extends over 18 amino acids. The CDR3 here is CASRTLAGATSSYNEQFF. CDR3 DNA: TGTGCCAGCAGAACTCTAGCGGGGGCCACCAGCTCCTACAATGAGCAGTTCTTC.

This clonotype was detected only a few times. The rearrangement links TRBV11-2 to TRBJ2-7; tentative D call: TRBD1 (7 bases). V lost 1 base and J lost 3, with 10 bases in between. CDR1 is SGHAT, CDR2 FQNNGV, per germline. CDR3 length: 14 residues. CDR3 sequence reads: CASSLGGTVYEQYF. CDR3 in DNA: TGTGCCAGCAGCTTAGGCGGGACAGTCTACGAGCAGTACTTC.

This clonotype came up a few times. The chain employs TRBV19 and TRBJ1-1, with D possibly TRBD1 on 5 matching bases. CDR1 is LNHDA and CDR2 is SQIVND in the germline V gene (reference sequence). Trimming left V 6 bases short and J 8 bases short, with 10 bases between. This CDR3 spans 11 amino acids. The CDR3 is CASSRRQEAFF. The CDR3 bases are TGTGCCAGTAGCAGACGACAGGAAGCTTTCTTT.

The chain combines TRBV5-1 with TRBJ2-7; 7 bases fit TRBD1. J lost 3 bases, V lost 0 bases, and 6 bases had no gene match. The CDR3 is 15 amino acids. Germline CDR1 reads SGHRS; CDR2 reads YFSETQ. CDR3 sequence reads: CASSLAPRGSYEQYF. In DNA, the CDR3 is TGCGCCAGCAGCTTGGCACCCAGGGGGAGCTACGAGCAGTACTTC.

The rearrangement links TRBV7-6 to TRBJ2-3; 7 bases agree with TRBD2. Germline values: CDR1 SGHVS, CDR2 FNYEAQ. The CDR3 totals 17 residues. Trimming removed 5 bases from V and 2 bases from J; junction bases left unmatched: 13. The CDR3 region is CASSLVESGTTTDTQYF. The CDR3 region has the DNA TGTGCCAGCAGCCTCGTAGAATCCGGGACTACCACAGATACGCAGTATTTT.

This clonotype was observed a handful of times. V usage is TRBV12-3 or TRBV12-4 and J usage is TRBJ2-7, with 9 bases fitting TRBD2. The CDR3 has 15 residues. V lost 5 bases to trimming and J lost 4 bases; unmatched junction nucleotides: 9. CDR3 region: CASSEIAGVNYEQYF. CDR3 nucleotide sequence: TGTGCCAGCAGTGAGATAGCGGGAGTCAATTACGAGCAGTACTTC.

The CDR3 is CASSFLGQTNTEAFF. DNA of the CDR3: TGCGCCAGCAGCTTCCTGGGACAGACAAACACTGAAGCTTTCTTT. This chain uses TRBV5-1 with TRBJ1-1; 7 nucleotides line up with TRBD1. This CDR3 is 15 amino acids long. V lost 2 bases, J lost 2 bases, and 6 bases stayed unmatched. Germline V gives CDR1 SGHRS, CDR2 YFSETQ.

The sample holds a few counts of this clonotype. This rearrangement joins TRBV20-1 to TRBJ2-1; 7 positions agree with TRBD1. V lost 3 bases and J lost 3; bases outside the gene matches: 11. The CDR3 runs to 16 residues. CDR1 and CDR2 (germline): DFQATT, SNEGSKA (reference sequence). The CDR3 loop reads CSARSSTGNLYNEQFF. The CDR3 coding sequence is TGCAGTGCTAGGTCTTCGACAGGGAATCTCTACAATGAGCAGTTCTTC.

This clonotype has only a few counts. J is TRBJ2-5 and V is TRBV7-6; D may be TRBD2 (6 bases). Germline values: CDR1 SGHVS, CDR2 FNYEAQ. This CDR3 is 13 amino acids long. V was pared by 7 bases and J by 0 bases, with 9 bases between. For the CDR3, the DNA is TGTGCCAGCACTGGGACTCACCAAGAGACCCAGTACTTC. This gives the protein CASTGTHQETQYF.

The V and J genes are TRBV30 and TRBJ1-1; unclear D gene. CDR1 and CDR2 from the germline V gene are GTSNPN and SVGIG (reference sequence). Deletions cut 2 bases from V and 4 bases from J, with 8 bases between. The CDR3 spans 12 residues. The CDR3 nucleotides are TGTGCCTGGAGTTTCCGGTCCACTGAAGCTTTCTTT. Its translation is CAWSFRSTEAFF. Drawing the rest from reference TRBV30 and TRBJ1-1, the complete variable domain is SQTIHQWPATLVQPVGSPLSLECTVEGTSNPNLYWYRQAAGRGLQLLFYSVGIGQISSEVPQNLSASRPQDRQFILSSKKLLLSDSGFYLCAWSFRSTEAFFGQGTRLTVV.

This clonotype has just a few counts. The V call is TRBV4-2, the J call TRBJ2-7; 14 bases align to TRBD2. The V gene's germline CDR1 is LGHNA and CDR2 YNFKEQ. V shed 6 bases, J shed 5 bases, and the junction held 9 bases outside the gene matches. The CDR3 loop spans 16 amino acids. The DNA for the CDR3 is TGTGCCAGCAGAAACGGACTAGCGGGGGGTGAAGACGAGCAGTACTTC. This gives the protein CASRNGLAGGEDEQYF.

This clonotype was observed a handful of times. V gene TRBV20-1 combines with J gene TRBJ2-1, with 12 positions matching TRBD2. CDR1 DFQATT and CDR2 SNEGSKA come from the germline V gene (reference sequence). J gave up 7 bases and V 3 bases, and 4 bases lay outside the gene matches. This CDR3 comprises 14 residues. CDR3 DNA: TGCAGTGCTAGGGTGACTAGCGGGAGAAATGAGCAGTTCTTC. Its translation is CSARVTSGRNEQFF.